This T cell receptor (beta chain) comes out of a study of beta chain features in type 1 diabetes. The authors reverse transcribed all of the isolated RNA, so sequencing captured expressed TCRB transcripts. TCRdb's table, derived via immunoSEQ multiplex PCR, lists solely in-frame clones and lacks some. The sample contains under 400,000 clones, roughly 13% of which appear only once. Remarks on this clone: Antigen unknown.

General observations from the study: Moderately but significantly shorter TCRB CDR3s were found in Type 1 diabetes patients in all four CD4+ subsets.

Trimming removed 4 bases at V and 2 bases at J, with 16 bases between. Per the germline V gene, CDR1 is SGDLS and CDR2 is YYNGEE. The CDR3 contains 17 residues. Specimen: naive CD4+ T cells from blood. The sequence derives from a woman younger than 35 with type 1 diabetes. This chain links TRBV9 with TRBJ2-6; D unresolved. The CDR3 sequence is CASSPQGVPTGANVLTF. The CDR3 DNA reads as TGTGCCAGCAGCCCGCAAGGAGTTCCAACTGGGGCCAACGTCCTGACTTTC.